One sample yielded the 29 T cell receptor beta chains listed below, sequenced in a study of cytomegalovirus exposure and HLA in healthy donors. The PCR employed 60 Vbeta primers together with 13 Jbeta primers. Generated by immunoSEQ multiplex PCR, the TCRdb table keeps only in-frame clones and is missing some. The sample lists about 160,000 clones, about 88% occurring once. The sample was PBMCs. These receptors were taken from a man aged 18 to 29 in good health and CMV-seropositive.

The rearrangement uses TRBV9 and TRBJ2-3; the match to TRBD2 covers 8 bases. V was clipped by 1 base and J by 3 bases; unmatched bases: 4. Germline V gene lookup returns CDR1 SGDLS and CDR2 YYNGEE. The CDR3 runs 15 residues. The CDR3, as DNA: TGTGCCAGCAGCGTATCGCGGGGGGCGACAGATACGCAGTATTTT. Protein: CASSVSRGATDTQYF.

This chain joins TRBV5-1 and TRBJ2-7; TRBD1 matches 8 bases. This CDR3 contains 20 residues. J gave up 2 bases and V 3 bases, and 22 bases lay outside the gene matches. Germline loops: CDR1 SGHRS, CDR2 YFSETQ. CDR3 DNA: TGCGCCAGCAGCTACCTATTCGGACAGGGCCAAACAGGCAGTCCCTACGAGCAGTACTTC. The encoded protein is CASSYLFGQGQTGSPYEQYF.

The chain uses TRBV4-2 and TRBJ2-3; TRBD2 matches 14 bases. The V gene's germline CDR1 is LGHNA and CDR2 YNFKEQ. V was pared by 7 bases and J by 0 bases, with 6 bases of the junction left unmatched. The CDR3 is 17 amino acids. The CDR3 DNA reads TGTGCCAGCACCCGGACTAGCGGGGGGATTAGCACAGATACGCAGTATTTT. This encodes CASTRTSGGISTDTQYF.

CDR3 in amino acids: CSVEAGSYSGNTIYF. The DNA of the CDR3 is TGCAGCGTTGAAGCAGGCTCTTACTCTGGAAACACCATATATTTT. This sequence joins TRBV29-1 and TRBJ1-3, with D unresolved. Germline V gene sequence: CDR1 SQVTM, CDR2 ANQGSEA. V lost 1 base to trimming and J lost 0 bases, with 10 bases between them. This CDR3 is built from 15 residues.

V is TRBV10-3 and J is TRBJ2-5, with 7 bases that match TRBD2. CDR1 is ENHRY, CDR2 SYGVKD, per germline. This CDR3 has 14 residues. V lost 0 bases and J lost 2; bases outside the gene matches: 0. DNA of the CDR3: TGTGCCATCAGTGAGTCGGGGGGGCAAGAGACCCAGTACTTC. This codes for CAISESGGQETQYF.

V and J are TRBV9 and TRBJ2-2; 7 bases match TRBD2. There are 16 residues in the CDR3. V shed 4 bases and J 3 bases; nucleotides not matched to a gene: 9. Germline CDR1 reads SGDLS; CDR2 reads YYNGEE. This CDR3 reads CASSPRDLADTGELFF. CDR3 nucleotide sequence: TGTGCCAGCAGCCCTAGAGATCTAGCGGACACCGGGGAGCTGTTTTTT.

This chain connects TRBV6-1 to TRBJ1-2; D may be TRBD1 (6 bases). CDR3 length: 14 amino acids. Germline V lookup: CDR1 MNHNS, CDR2 SASEGT. Trimming took off 6 bases at V and 4 bases at J, with 15 bases between the two ends. Here the CDR3 DNA reads TGTGCCAGCAGCGGAGCGACAGGCTTCTATGGCTACACCTTC. It encodes CASSGATGFYGYTF.

The count of this clone is one. The gene calls are TRBV4-1 and TRBJ2-3; TRBD1 agrees at 7 bases. The ends lost 1 base at V and 2 bases at J; junction bases unmatched: 3. The CDR3 contains 15 residues. The germline V gene encodes CDR1 MGHRA and CDR2 YSYEKL. DNA of the CDR3: TGCGCCAGCAGCCAAGGGGGACAGTTCACAGATACGCAGTATTTT. This codes for CASSQGGQFTDTQYF.

The chain has TRBV5-1 and TRBJ2-3; D is possibly TRBD1 (6 bases). The CDR3 contains 16 residues. The V end was cut by 0 bases, the J end by 3 bases, with 14 bases between. The germline gives CDR1 SGHRS, CDR2 YFSETQ. The DNA for the CDR3 is TGCGCCAGCAGCTTGGCCGGGACGAGGGGGACAGATACGCAGTATTTT. Translated, it gives CASSLAGTRGTDTQYF.

The chain recombines TRBV7-8 with TRBJ1-1; D remains unclear. CDR1 and CDR2 from the germline V gene are SGHVS and FQNEAQ. Trimming removed 5 bases at V and 1 base at J, with 14 bases between. The CDR3 has 15 amino acids. CDR3 nucleotide sequence: TGTGCCAGCAGCCCCTCCCTAGGGAGGAACACTGAAGCTTTCTTT. Amino acid sequence: CASSPSLGRNTEAFF.

The chain has TRBV7-6 and TRBJ2-1; possible D gene TRBD2, 7 bases. The CDR3 is 13 residues long. Deletions cut 6 bases from V and 7 bases from J, with 13 bases between. Looked up from germline, CDR1 is SGHVS and CDR2 is FNYEAQ. CDR3 sequence reads: CASSWGGGNEQFF. The DNA for the CDR3 is TGTGCCAGCAGTTGGGGAGGGGGTAATGAGCAGTTCTTC.

This sequence joins TRBV7-3 and TRBJ2-4, with D perhaps matching TRBD1 (5 bases). V lost 6 bases and J lost 9, with 21 bases in between. Germline CDR1 is SGHTA and CDR2 is FQGTGA. CDR3 length: 15 amino acids. In DNA form, the CDR3 reads TGTGCCAGCAGAACTTTGGGGCAGGCCGTCGCCATTCAGTACTTC. Encoded protein: CASRTLGQAVAIQYF.

Points on this clone: The sample has other DNA sequences that encode this CDR3 too. The rearrangement links TRBV30 to TRBJ1-4; unclear D gene. Trimming shortened V by 2 bases and J by 1 base, and 8 bases separated the two germline ends. Looked up from germline, CDR1 is GTSNPN and CDR2 is SVGIG (reference sequence). CDR3 length equals 14 residues. CDR3 in amino acids: CAWSLTETNEKLFF. The CDR3, as DNA: TGTGCCTGGAGTTTAACAGAAACTAATGAAAAACTGTTTTTT. Full variable domain (rest looked up from reference TRBV30 and TRBJ1-4): SQTIHQWPATLVQPVGSPLSLECTVEGTSNPNLYWYRQAAGRGLQLLFYSVGIGQISSEVPQNLSASRPQDRQFILSSKKLLLSDSGFYLCAWSLTETNEKLFFGSGTQLSVL.

A few counts support this clone. The same CDR3 also results from other DNA sequences found in this sample. V is TRBV6-5 and J is TRBJ1-2; D remains ambiguous. Trimming removed 0 bases at V and 5 bases at J, with 7 bases between. The CDR3 has 13 residues. Germline CDR1 reads MNHEY; CDR2 reads SVGAGI. The CDR3 DNA sequence: TGTGCCAGCAGTTACTCAGGAGGGTATGGCTACACCTTC. Protein product: CASSYSGGYGYTF.

The J gene is TRBJ2-7, the V gene TRBV7-8; TRBD2 is a possible D gene (5 bases). The CDR3 is 14 residues long. From germline, CDR1 is SGHVS and CDR2 FQNEAQ. V lost 5 bases, J lost 1 base, and 12 bases lay in between. CDR3 region: CASSPSRTSYEQYF. DNA of the CDR3: TGTGCCAGCAGCCCGAGTCGGACTTCCTACGAGCAGTACTTC.

The chain joins TRBV2 to TRBJ2-5; D possibly corresponds to TRBD2 (5 bases). V was trimmed by 6 bases and J by 3 bases, leaving 11 bases between them. The CDR3 extends over 13 amino acids. CDR1 is SNHLY, CDR2 FYNNEI, per germline. The CDR3 is CASRVGVEETQYF. CDR3 DNA: TGTGCCAGCAGGGTCGGGGTAGAAGAGACCCAGTACTTC.

The chain combines TRBV11-2 with TRBJ1-5; no clear D gene. The CDR3 totals 15 residues. Looked up from germline, CDR1 is SGHAT and CDR2 is FQNNGV. Trimming left V 5 bases short and J 6 bases short, with 17 bases between. The CDR3 DNA reads as TGTGCCAGCAGCCCAAGCCCGGGAGGGCTTCAGCCCCAGCATTTT. Translation gives CASSPSPGGLQPQHF.

This clone appeared once. V usage is TRBV6-5 and J usage is TRBJ2-5; 7 bases agree with TRBD1. The CDR3 consists of 15 residues. The J segment lost 3 bases and the V segment lost 0 bases, leaving 4 bases of the junction unmatched. Looked up from germline, CDR1 is MNHEY and CDR2 is SVGAGI. In nucleotides, the CDR3 is TGTGCCAGCAGTTACTCCGGGACAGTAAAAGAGACCCAGTACTTC. This encodes CASSYSGTVKETQYF.

The V gene is TRBV7-9, the J gene TRBJ1-2, with a possible D match to TRBD1 (6 bases). CDR3 size: 14 residues. Germline CDR1 is SEHNR and CDR2 is FQNEAQ (reference sequence). The germline V and J ends were trimmed by 2 bases and 7 bases, with 14 bases remaining between them. CDR3 DNA: TGTGCCAGCAGCTTAAGCGGGGGCTCAAGTGGCTACACCTTC. Its protein is CASSLSGGSSGYTF.

The chain has TRBV9 and TRBJ1-1, with 10 bases identical to TRBD1. Trimming took 2 bases from V and 3 from J; bases not matched to a gene: 1. Looked up from germline, CDR1 is SGDLS and CDR2 is YYNGEE. The CDR3 totals 14 residues. For the CDR3, the DNA is TGTGCCAGCAGCGTGACAGGGGGCGACACTGAAGCTTTCTTT. Translated: CASSVTGGDTEAFF.

The chain joins TRBV7-8 to TRBJ2-2, with TRBD1 matching over 11 bases. The V and J ends lost 4 bases and 3 bases, in that order; junction bases with no gene match: 4. Germline V gene data show CDR1 as SGHVS and CDR2 as FQNEAQ. This CDR3 region has 16 residues. The CDR3 reads CASSSGTGGDTGELFF. In DNA, the CDR3 is TGTGCCAGCAGCTCTGGGACAGGGGGGGACACCGGGGAGCTGTTTTTT.

Regarding this clone: The junction departs from germline at one end; a sequencing error may be responsible. The chain uses TRBV11-2 and TRBJ1-2; tentative D call: TRBD1 (6 bases). Germline CDR1 SGHAT, CDR2 FQNNGV. The CDR3 covers 15 residues. Here the CDR3 reads CASSSGGPVEYGYAF. As DNA, the CDR3 is TGTGCCAGCAGCTCGGGGGGGCCAGTCGAATATGGCTACGCCTTC.

This CDR3 is CASSRNREETQYF. The CDR3 DNA sequence: TGCGCCAGCAGCCGAAACAGGGAAGAGACCCAGTACTTC. The chain couples TRBV4-3 to TRBJ2-5; D perhaps matches TRBD1 (6 bases). The CDR3 extends over 13 amino acids. V was trimmed by 4 bases and J by 3 bases, leaving 9 bases between them. CDR1 is LGHNA and CDR2 is YSLEER in the germline V gene.

This rearrangement joins TRBV18 to TRBJ2-1; 10 nucleotides align to TRBD2. V was pared by 3 bases and J by 5 bases, with 4 bases of the junction left unmatched. This CDR3 is 15 amino acids long. In germline, CDR1 is KGHSH, CDR2 LQKENI. CDR3 DNA sequence: TGTGCCAGCTCACCGATACTAGCGGGGAACAATGAGCAGTTCTTC. It translates to CASSPILAGNNEQFF.

V and J are TRBV27 and TRBJ1-1; D not resolved. Per the germline V gene, CDR1 is MNHEY and CDR2 is SMNVEV (reference sequence). With 0 bases removed from V and 5 bases from J, the gap between germline ends came to 7 bases. The CDR3 is made up of 13 amino acids. The CDR3 reads CASSLSLQTEAFF. DNA for the CDR3: TGTGCCAGCAGTTTATCGTTACAGACTGAAGCTTTCTTT.

The chain couples TRBV15 to TRBJ1-2; a possible D gene is TRBD1 (5 bases). V was pared by 0 bases and J by 0 bases, with 20 bases between. In germline, CDR1 is LNHNV, CDR2 YYDKDF (reference sequence). This CDR3 is built from 19 residues. The CDR3 sequence: CATSRDSRPGVISNYGYTF. The CDR3 region has the DNA TGTGCCACCAGCAGAGATTCGAGGCCGGGGGTCATATCTAACTATGGCTACACCTTC. Based on the CDR3 plus reference TRBV15 and TRBJ1-2, the full variable domain is DAMVIQNPRYQVTQFGKPVTLSCSQTLNHNVMYWYQQKSSQAPKLLFHYYDKDFNNEADTPDNFQSRRPNTSFCFLDIRSPGLGDTAMYLCATSRDSRPGVISNYGYTFGSGTRLTVV.

This sequence joins TRBV12-5 and TRBJ1-2; 7 nucleotides match TRBD1. Trimming took 1 base from V and 4 from J; bases not matched to a gene: 6. CDR3 length equals 15 residues. The germline V gene encodes CDR1 LGHNT and CDR2 FRNRAP. The CDR3 DNA follows: TGTGCTAGTGGTTTGGCCCCGACAGGGCTCTATGGCTACACCTTC. This sequence encodes CASGLAPTGLYGYTF.

The V and J genes are TRBV4-1 and TRBJ2-1, with TRBD2 identical over 15 bases. Germline V gene sequence: CDR1 MGHRA, CDR2 YSYEKL. V lost 5 bases, J lost 9 bases, and 14 bases stayed unmatched. The CDR3 sequence is 18 residues long. CDR3: CASSANVGLAGGPGEQFF. CDR3 nucleotides: TGCGCCAGCAGCGCAAACGTTGGACTAGCGGGGGGGCCGGGTGAGCAGTTCTTC.

Here the CDR3 reads CASSLDPGGSSGELFF. The CDR3 coding sequence is TGCGCCAGCAGCTTGGATCCGGGGGGGTCGTCCGGGGAGCTGTTTTTT. The chain joins TRBV5-1 to TRBJ2-2; 8 nucleotides agree with TRBD2. From germline, CDR1 is SGHRS and CDR2 YFSETQ. With 0 bases clipped from V and 6 bases from J, the junction kept 7 bases outside the gene matches. CDR3 size: 16 residues.